This passage covers 2 T cell receptor beta chains from one sample sequenced in a study of blood T cell repertoires in COVID-19. Method: immunoSEQ multiplex PCR; TCRdb's copy keeps in-frame clones and lacks some. The data contain under 250,000 clones, approximately 80% of them singletons. The sample was peripheral blood. These receptors all stem from a woman aged 65 to 85 with acute or convalescent COVID-19.

The chain links TRBV2 to TRBJ2-7, with TRBD1 as a possible D gene (5 bases). Trimming shortened V by 7 bases and J by 5 bases, and 12 bases separated the two germline ends. The CDR3 has 12 amino acids. Looked up from germline, CDR1 is SNHLY and CDR2 is FYNNEI. The CDR3 sequence: CASTGYSHEQYF. The CDR3 bases are TGTGCCAGCACAGGGTATTCCCACGAGCAGTACTTC.

The gene calls are TRBV6-5 and TRBJ2-2; D is possibly TRBD1 (6 bases). The germline CDR1 and CDR2 sequences are MNHEY and SVGAGI. V was trimmed by 7 bases and J by 4 bases, leaving 13 bases between them. The CDR3 length is 14 residues. CDR3 sequence (DNA): TGTGCCAGCAAGAGAACAGGGAGCACCGGGGAGCTGTTTTTT. It encodes CASKRTGSTGELFF.